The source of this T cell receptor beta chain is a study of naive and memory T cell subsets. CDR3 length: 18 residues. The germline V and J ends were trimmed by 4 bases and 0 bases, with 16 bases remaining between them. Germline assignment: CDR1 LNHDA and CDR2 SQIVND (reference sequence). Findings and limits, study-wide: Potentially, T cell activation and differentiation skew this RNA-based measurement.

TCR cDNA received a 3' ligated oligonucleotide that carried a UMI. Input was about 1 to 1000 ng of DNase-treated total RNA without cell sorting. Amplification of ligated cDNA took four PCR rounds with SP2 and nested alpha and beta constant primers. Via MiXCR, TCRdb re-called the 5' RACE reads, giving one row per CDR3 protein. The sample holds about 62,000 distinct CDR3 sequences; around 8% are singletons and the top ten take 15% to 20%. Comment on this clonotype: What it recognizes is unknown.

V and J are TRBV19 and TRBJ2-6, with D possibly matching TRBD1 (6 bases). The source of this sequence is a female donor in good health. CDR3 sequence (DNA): TGTGCCAGTAGTACCCGGGGACATTTTAACTCTGGGGCCAACGTCCTGACTTTC. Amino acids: CASSTRGHFNSGANVLTF.